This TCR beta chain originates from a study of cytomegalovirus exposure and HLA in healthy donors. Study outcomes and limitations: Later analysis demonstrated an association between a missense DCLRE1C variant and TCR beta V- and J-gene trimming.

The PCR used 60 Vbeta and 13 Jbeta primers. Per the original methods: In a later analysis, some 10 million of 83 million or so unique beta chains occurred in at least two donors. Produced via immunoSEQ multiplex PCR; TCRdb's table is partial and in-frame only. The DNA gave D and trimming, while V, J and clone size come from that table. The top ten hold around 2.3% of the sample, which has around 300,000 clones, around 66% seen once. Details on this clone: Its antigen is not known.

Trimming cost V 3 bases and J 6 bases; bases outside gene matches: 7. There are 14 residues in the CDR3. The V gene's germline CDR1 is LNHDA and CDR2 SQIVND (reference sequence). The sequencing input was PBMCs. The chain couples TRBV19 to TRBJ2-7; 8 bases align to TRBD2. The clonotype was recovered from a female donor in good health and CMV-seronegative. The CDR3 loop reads CASSITGTRIEQYF. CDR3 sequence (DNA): TGTGCCAGTAGTATTACCGGGACTAGGATCGAGCAGTACTTC.